Listed here are 13 T cell receptor beta chains from one sample, sequenced in a study of control samples from healthy donors and cancer patients. Libraries were prepared by immunoSEQ multiplex PCR; TCRdb keeps only in-frame clonotypes and omits some of them. Of approximately 100,000 clones listed, approximately 86% are singletons. The sample comprised blood. The receptors derive from a man younger than 40 in good health.

The chain employs TRBV5-1 and TRBJ2-7; D ambiguous. V lost 3 bases and J lost 3, with 7 bases in between. This CDR3 spans 12 amino acids. CDR1 SGHRS and CDR2 YFSETQ come from the germline V gene. CDR3 amino acids: CASSSQSYEQYF. The DNA of the CDR3 is TGCGCCAGCAGCTCACAGAGCTACGAGCAGTACTTC.

The table lists this clone with a few counts. The chain combines TRBV6-5 with TRBJ1-6; tentatively, D is TRBD1 (6 bases). The germline V gene encodes CDR1 MNHEY and CDR2 SVGAGI. The CDR3 is 14 amino acids. The ends were cut back, 7 bases at V and 7 bases at J, with 14 bases in the middle. DNA of the CDR3: TGTGCCAGCACCTACAGGGAGGAGAATTCACCCCTCCACTTT. It encodes CASTYREENSPLHF.

The gene calls are TRBV12-3 or TRBV12-4 and TRBJ2-7; D not certain. V gave up 9 bases and J gave up 3 bases, with 15 bases separating them. The CDR3 is 13 amino acids. The CDR3 DNA reads TGTGCCAGTAAACGGCAGATTTTCTACGAGCAGTACTTC. Translated: CASKRQIFYEQYF.

This chain joins TRBV2 and TRBJ1-2; no clear D gene. CDR3 length: 12 residues. Germline-derived CDR1 and CDR2 are SNHLY and FYNNEI. Trimming stripped 7 bases from V and 3 bases from J, with 9 bases between. The CDR3 DNA reads TGTGCCAGCACTTACTTTGACTATGGCTACACCTTC. It yields the protein CASTYFDYGYTF. Variable domain in full (rest from reference TRBV2 and TRBJ1-2): EPEVTQTPSHQVTQMGQEVILRCVPISNHLYFYWYRQILGQKVEFLVSFYNNEISEKSEIFDDQFSVERPDGSNFTLKIRSTKLEDSAMYFCASTYFDYGYTFGSGTRLTVV.

This clone was recorded once. The chain joins TRBV13 to TRBJ1-6, with D tentatively TRBD1 (5 bases). Germline V lookup: CDR1 PRHDT, CDR2 FYEKMQ (reference sequence). The CDR3 has 18 amino acids. The V end lost 0 bases, the J end lost 1 base, and 13 bases lay between the germline ends. CDR3 loop: CASSLGARGGSYNSPLHF. CDR3 nucleotide sequence: TGTGCCAGCAGCTTAGGCGCAAGGGGAGGATCCTATAATTCACCCCTCCACTTT. The whole variable domain, filled in from reference TRBV13 and TRBJ1-6, reads AAGVIQSPRHLIKEKRETATLKCYPIPRHDTVYWYQQGPGQDPQFLISFYEKMQSDKGSIPDRFSAQQFSDYHSELNMSSLELGDSALYFCASSLGARGGSYNSPLHFGNGTRLTVT.

J is TRBJ1-4 and V is TRBV28, with TRBD1 identical over 9 bases. CDR1 MDHEN and CDR2 SYDVKM come from the germline V gene. V lost 5 bases, J lost 4 bases, and 11 bases stayed unmatched. This CDR3 region has 17 residues. The CDR3, as DNA: TGTGCCAGCAGTAGTCAACCGGGACAGGGTGATAATGAAAAACTGTTTTTT. Protein sequence: CASSSQPGQGDNEKLFF.

The V gene is TRBV11-3, the J gene TRBJ1-2; D is undetermined. V lost 1 base and J 3 bases, leaving 6 bases between the germline ends. Per germline, CDR1 SGHNT and CDR2 YENEEA. CDR3 length: 13 amino acids. This CDR3 is CASSLGSYYGYTF. The DNA of the CDR3 is TGTGCCAGCAGCTTAGGCAGCTACTATGGCTACACCTTC.

Notes on this clone: Germline and junction disagree at one end, which may indicate a read error. This chain joins TRBV24-1 and TRBJ1-3, with TRBD1 identical over 8 bases. CDR1 KGHDR and CDR2 SFDVKD come from the germline V gene. The CDR3 loop spans 16 amino acids. The CDR3 region has the DNA TGTGCCACCAGTGGGGGGAAGACAGGGGCTGGAGACACCATATATTTT. This codes for CATSGGKTGAGDTIYF.

The rearrangement joins TRBV11-2 to TRBJ2-7; no clear D gene. In germline, CDR1 is SGHAT, CDR2 FQNNGV. The CDR3 has 14 residues. Trimming removed 2 bases from V and 5 bases from J, with 13 bases in between. CDR3 in DNA: TGTGCCAGCAGCTTACGGGCAGAGAATCACGAGCAGTACTTC. Protein product: CASSLRAENHEQYF.

The rearrangement joins TRBV6-2 or TRBV6-3 to TRBJ1-4; tentatively, D is TRBD1 (6 bases). Trimming removed 6 bases at V and 4 bases at J, with 9 bases between. CDR1 and CDR2 (germline): MNHEY, SVGEGT. This CDR3 region has 13 residues. CDR3 DNA: TGTGCCAGCAGCGGACAGCTTAATGAAAAACTGTTTTTT. This codes for CASSGQLNEKLFF.

The rearrangement joins TRBV7-9 to TRBJ2-1; D gene ambiguous. CDR3 length: 14 amino acids. The V gene's germline CDR1 is SEHNR and CDR2 FQNEAQ (reference sequence). The V end was cut by 5 bases, the J end by 8 bases, with 16 bases between. CDR3 region: CASSPGYRLHEQFF. CDR3 nucleotides: TGTGCCAGCAGCCCCGGTTACCGACTTCATGAGCAGTTCTTC. Drawing the rest from reference TRBV7-9 and TRBJ2-1, the complete variable domain is DTGVSQNPRHKITKRGQNVTFRCDPISEHNRLYWYRQTLGQGPEFLTYFQNEAQLEKSRLLSDRFSAERPKGSFSTLEIQRTEQGDSAMYLCASSPGYRLHEQFFGPGTRLTVL.

The chain combines TRBV14 with TRBJ2-2; possible D gene TRBD1, 6 bases. Trimming stripped 1 base from V and 4 bases from J, with 10 bases between. The CDR3 has 15 amino acids. CDR1 SGHDN and CDR2 FVKESK come from the germline V gene. The CDR3 DNA is TGTGCCAGCAGCCAAGCAGGGGTCTTCACCGGGGAGCTGTTTTTT. Translating gives CASSQAGVFTGELFF.

V usage is TRBV24-1 and J usage is TRBJ2-1; D is unresolved. V lost 5 bases to trimming and J lost 7 bases, with 14 bases between them. The CDR3 is 14 residues long. The germline gives CDR1 KGHDR, CDR2 SFDVKD. CDR3 loop: CATSGPIRLNEQFF. The CDR3 region has the DNA TGTGCCACCAGTGGCCCGATAAGGTTAAATGAGCAGTTCTTC.